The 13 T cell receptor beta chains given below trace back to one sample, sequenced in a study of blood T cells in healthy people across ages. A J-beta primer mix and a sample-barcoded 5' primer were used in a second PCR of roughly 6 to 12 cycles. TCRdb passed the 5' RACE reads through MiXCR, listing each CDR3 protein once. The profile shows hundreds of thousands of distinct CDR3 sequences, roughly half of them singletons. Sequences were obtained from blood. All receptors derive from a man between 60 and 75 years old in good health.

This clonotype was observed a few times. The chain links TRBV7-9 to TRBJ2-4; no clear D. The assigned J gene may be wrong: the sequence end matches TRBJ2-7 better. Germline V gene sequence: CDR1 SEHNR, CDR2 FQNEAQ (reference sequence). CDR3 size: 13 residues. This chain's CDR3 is CASSLRELDEQYF. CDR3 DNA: TGTGCCAGCAGCTTAAGGGAATTGGACGAGCAGTACTTC.

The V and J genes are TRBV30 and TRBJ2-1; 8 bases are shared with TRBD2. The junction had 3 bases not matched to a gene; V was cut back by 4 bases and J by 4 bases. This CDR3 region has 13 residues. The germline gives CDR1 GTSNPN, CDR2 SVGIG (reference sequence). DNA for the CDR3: TGTGCCTGGAACCAGCGGGGGTACAATGAGCAGTTCTTC. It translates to CAWNQRGYNEQFF.

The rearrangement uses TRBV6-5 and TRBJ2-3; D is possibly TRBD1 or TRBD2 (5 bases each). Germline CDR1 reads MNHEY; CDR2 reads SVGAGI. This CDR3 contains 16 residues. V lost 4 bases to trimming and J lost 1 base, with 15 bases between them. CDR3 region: CASSSIWGSRTDTQYF. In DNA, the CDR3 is TGTGCCAGCAGTTCCATCTGGGGGTCCCGCACAGATACGCAGTATTTT.

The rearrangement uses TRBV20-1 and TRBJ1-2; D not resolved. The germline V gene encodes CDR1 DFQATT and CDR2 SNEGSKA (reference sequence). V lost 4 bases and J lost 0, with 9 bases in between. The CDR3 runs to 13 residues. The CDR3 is CSAKVNSNYGYTF. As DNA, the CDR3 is TGCAGTGCTAAGGTCAACTCTAACTATGGCTACACCTTC.

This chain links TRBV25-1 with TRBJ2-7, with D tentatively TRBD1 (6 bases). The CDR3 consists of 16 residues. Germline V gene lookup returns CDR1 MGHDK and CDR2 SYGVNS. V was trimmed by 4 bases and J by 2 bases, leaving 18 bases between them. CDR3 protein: CASSASYRADAYEQYF. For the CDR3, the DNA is TGTGCCAGCAGTGCCTCTTACAGGGCTGACGCCTACGAGCAGTACTTC.

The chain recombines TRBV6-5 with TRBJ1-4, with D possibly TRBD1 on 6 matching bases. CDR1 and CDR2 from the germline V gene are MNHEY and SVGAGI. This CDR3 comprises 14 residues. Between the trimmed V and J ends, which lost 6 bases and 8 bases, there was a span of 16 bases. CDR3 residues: CASRARAGQEKLFF. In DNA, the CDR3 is TGTGCCAGCAGAGCCCGTGCGGGACAAGAAAAACTGTTTTTT.

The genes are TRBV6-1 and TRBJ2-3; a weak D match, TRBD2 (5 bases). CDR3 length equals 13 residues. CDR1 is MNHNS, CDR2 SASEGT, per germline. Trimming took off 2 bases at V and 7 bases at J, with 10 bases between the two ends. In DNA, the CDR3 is TGTGCCAGCAGTGAAAGCAAGCGGAATACGCAGTATTTT. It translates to CASSESKRNTQYF.

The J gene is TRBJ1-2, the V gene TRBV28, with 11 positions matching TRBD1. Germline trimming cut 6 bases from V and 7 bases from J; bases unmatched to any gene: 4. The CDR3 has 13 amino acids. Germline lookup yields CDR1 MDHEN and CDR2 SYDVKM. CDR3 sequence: CASSGQGASGYTF. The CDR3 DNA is TGTGCCAGCAGCGGACAGGGGGCCAGTGGCTACACCTTC.

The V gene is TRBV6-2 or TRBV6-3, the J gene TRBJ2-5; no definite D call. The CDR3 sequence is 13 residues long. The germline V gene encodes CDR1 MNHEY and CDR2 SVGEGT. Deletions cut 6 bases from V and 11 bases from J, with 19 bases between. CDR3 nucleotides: TGTGCCAGCAGGAGGTCAGGTGGAGATGAGCAGTACTTC. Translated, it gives CASRRSGGDEQYF.

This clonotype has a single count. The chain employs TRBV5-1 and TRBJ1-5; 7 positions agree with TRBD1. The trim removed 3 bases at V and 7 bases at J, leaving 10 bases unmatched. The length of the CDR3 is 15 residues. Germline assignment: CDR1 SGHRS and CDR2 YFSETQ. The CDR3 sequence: CASSWGNDRAQPQHF. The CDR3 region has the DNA TGCGCCAGCAGCTGGGGGAACGACAGGGCCCAGCCCCAGCATTTT. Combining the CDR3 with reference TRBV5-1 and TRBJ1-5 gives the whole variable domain KAGVTQTPRYLIKTRGQQVTLSCSPISGHRSVSWYQQTPGQGLQFLFEYFSETQRNKGNFPGRFSGRQFSNSRSEMNVSTLELGDSALYLCASSWGNDRAQPQHFGDGTRLSIL.

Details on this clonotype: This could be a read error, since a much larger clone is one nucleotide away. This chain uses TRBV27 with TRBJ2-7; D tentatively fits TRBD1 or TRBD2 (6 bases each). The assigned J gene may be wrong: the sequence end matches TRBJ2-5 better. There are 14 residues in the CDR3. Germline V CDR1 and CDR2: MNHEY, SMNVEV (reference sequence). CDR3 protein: CASSFLGGQGTQYF. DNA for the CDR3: TGTGCCAGCAGTTTTCTAGGGGGGCAAGGGACCCAGTACTTC.

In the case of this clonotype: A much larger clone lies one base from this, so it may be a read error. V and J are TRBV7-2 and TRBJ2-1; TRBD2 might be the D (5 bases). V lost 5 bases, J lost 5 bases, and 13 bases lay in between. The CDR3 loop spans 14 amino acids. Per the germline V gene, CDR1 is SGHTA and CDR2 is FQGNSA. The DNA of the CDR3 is TGTGCCAGCAGCGCCCAGACGGGGAACAATGAGCAGTTCTTC. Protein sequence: CASSAQTGNNEQFF.

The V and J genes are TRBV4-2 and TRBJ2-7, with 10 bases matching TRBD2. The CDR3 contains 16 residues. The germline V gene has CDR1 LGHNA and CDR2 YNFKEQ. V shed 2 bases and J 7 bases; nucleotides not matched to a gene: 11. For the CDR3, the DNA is TGTGCCAGCAGCCAACCTGAGCGGGGGGGCCTCGGAGAGCAGTACTTC. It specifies CASSQPERGGLGEQYF.